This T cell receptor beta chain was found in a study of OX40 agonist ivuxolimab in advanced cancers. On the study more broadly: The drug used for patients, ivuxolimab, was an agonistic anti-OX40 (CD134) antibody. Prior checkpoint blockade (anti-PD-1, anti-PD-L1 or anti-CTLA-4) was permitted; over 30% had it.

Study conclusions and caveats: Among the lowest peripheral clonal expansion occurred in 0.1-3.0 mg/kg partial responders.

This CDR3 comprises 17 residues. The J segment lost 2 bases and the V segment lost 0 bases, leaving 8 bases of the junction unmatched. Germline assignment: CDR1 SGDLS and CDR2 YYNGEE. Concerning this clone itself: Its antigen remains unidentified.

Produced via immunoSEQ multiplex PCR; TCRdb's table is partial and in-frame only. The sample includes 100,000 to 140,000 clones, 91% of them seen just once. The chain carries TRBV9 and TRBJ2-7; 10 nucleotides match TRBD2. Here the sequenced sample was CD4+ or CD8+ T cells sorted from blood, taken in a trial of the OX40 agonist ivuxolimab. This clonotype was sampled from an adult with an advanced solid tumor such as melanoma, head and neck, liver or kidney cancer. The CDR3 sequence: CASSVEASGSRAYEQYF. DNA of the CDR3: TGTGCCAGCAGCGTAGAAGCTAGCGGGAGTCGGGCCTACGAGCAGTACTTC.